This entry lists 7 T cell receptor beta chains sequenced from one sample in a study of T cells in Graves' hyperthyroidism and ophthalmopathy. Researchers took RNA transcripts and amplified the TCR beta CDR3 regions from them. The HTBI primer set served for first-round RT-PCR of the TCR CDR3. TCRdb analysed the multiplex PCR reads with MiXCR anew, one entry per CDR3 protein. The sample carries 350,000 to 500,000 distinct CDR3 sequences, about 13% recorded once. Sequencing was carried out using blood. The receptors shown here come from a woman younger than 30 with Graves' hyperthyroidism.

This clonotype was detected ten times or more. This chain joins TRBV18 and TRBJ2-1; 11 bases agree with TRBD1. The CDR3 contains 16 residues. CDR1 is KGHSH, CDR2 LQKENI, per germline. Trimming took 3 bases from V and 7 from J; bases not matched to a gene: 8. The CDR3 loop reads CASSPRTGGMGNEQFF. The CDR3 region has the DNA TGTGCCAGCTCACCCCGGACAGGGGGCATGGGGAATGAGCAGTTCTTC.

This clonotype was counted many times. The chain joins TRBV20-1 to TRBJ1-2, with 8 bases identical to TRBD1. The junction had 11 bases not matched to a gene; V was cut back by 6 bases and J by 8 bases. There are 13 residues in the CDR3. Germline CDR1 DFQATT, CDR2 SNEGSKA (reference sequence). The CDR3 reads CSAYVGQGGGYTF. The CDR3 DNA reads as TGCAGTGCGTATGTTGGACAGGGCGGAGGCTACACCTTC.

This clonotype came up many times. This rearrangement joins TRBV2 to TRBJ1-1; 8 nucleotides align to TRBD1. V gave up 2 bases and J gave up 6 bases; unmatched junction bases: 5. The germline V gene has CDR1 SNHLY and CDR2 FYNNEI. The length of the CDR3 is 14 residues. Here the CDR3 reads CASSENRGVAEAFF. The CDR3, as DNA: TGTGCCAGCAGTGAAAACAGGGGGGTAGCTGAAGCTTTCTTT.

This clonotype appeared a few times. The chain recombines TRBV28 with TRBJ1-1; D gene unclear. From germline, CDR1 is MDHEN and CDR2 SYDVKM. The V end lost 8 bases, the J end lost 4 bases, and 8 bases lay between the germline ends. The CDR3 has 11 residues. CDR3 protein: CASLGFTEAFF. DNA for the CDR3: TGTGCCAGCCTAGGTTTCACTGAAGCTTTCTTT.

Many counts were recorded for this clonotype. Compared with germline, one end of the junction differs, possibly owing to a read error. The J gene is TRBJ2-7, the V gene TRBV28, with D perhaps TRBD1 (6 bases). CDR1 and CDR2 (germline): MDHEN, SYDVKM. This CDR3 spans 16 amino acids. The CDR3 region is CAISLHTGFWVIEQYF. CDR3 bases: TGTGCCATCAGTTTACATACAGGGTTTTGGGTAATAGAGCAGTACTTC.

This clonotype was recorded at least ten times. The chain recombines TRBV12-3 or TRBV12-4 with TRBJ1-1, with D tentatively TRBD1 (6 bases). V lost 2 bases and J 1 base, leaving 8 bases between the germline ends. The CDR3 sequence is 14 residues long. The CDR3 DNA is TGTGCCAGCAGTTTACAGGGGCGGAACACTGAAGCTTTCTTT. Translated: CASSLQGRNTEAFF.

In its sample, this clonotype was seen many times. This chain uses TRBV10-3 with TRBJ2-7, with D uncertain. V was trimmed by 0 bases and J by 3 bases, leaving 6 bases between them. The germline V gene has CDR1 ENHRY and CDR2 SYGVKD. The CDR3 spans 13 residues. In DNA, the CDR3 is TGTGCCATCAGTGAGTCTTGGGGCTACGAGCAGTACTTC. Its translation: CAISESWGYEQYF.